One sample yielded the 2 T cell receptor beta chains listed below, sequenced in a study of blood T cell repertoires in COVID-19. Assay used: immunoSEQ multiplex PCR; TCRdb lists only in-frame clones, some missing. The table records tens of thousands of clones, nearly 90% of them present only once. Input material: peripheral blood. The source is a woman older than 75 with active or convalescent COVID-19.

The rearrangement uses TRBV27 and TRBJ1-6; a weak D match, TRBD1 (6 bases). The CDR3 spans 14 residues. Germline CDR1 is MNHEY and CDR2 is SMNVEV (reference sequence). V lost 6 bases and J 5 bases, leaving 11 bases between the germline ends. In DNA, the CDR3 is TGTGCCAGCAGGGCTCGACAGGATAATTCACCCCTCCACTTT. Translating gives CASRARQDNSPLHF.

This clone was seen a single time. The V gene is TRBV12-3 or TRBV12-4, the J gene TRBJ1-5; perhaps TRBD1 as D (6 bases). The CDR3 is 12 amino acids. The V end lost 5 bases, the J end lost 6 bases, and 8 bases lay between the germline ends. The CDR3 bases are TGTGCCAGCAGTACGACAGGTCAGCCCCAGCATTTT. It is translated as CASSTTGQPQHF.